This T cell receptor (beta chain) was retrieved from a study of OX40 agonist ivuxolimab in advanced cancers. As for the study in general: In this cohort, patients received ivuxolimab, an agonistic anti-OX40 (CD134) antibody. Study-level results: CD8+ T cells (on average) carried more expanded clones than CD4+ T cells. With doses of 0.1 to 3.0 mg/kg, CD4+ and CD8+ blood T cells had undergone clonal expansion by week 6.

Collection of blood occurred at baseline, at cycle 4 day 1, and at cycle 7 day 1. The table came from immunoSEQ multiplex PCR; TCRdb's copy has only in-frame clones and leaves some out. The sample shows 98,000 or so clones, 94% of them seen only once. A note on this clone: Antigen: not known.

The CDR3 is 16 amino acids. Looked up from germline, CDR1 is MNHEY and CDR2 is SMNVEV (reference sequence). V gave up 2 bases and J gave up 6 bases; unmatched junction bases: 9. The specimen was CD4+ or CD8+ T cells sorted from blood, collected in a trial of the OX40 agonist ivuxolimab. The chain is built from TRBV27 and TRBJ2-1; 8 bases fit TRBD2. This TCR was sampled from an adult with an advanced solid tumor such as melanoma, head and neck, liver or kidney cancer. CDR3 coding DNA: TGTGCCAGCAGTTTAAGGTCGGCGGGAGGAGTCAATGAGCAGTTCTTC. As protein: CASSLRSAGGVNEQFF.